One sample yielded the 14 T cell receptor beta chains listed below, sequenced in a study of T-cell memory formation after mild COVID-19. TCRdb redid the calling of the 5' RACE reads with MiXCR, one entry per CDR3 protein. The sample lists 150,000 to 200,000 distinct CDR3 sequences, about 9.9% occurring once. What was sequenced was PBMCs or a T cell subset sorted from them (not recorded which). The receptor set was obtained from a young man who had mild COVID-19 (a few samples of this study predate the infection). Cell type and time point are not known.

This chain connects TRBV5-1 to TRBJ2-1; 8 bases are shared with TRBD2. V shed 5 bases, J shed 8 bases, and the junction held 6 bases outside the gene matches. The CDR3 sequence is 13 residues long. The germline V gene encodes CDR1 SGHRS and CDR2 YFSETQ. The CDR3 bases are TGCGCCAGCAGTCGAGCGGGGGTCGATGAGCAGTTCTTC. This translates into CASSRAGVDEQFF. The variable domain in full, completed from reference TRBV5-1 and TRBJ2-1, reads KAGVTQTPRYLIKTRGQQVTLSCSPISGHRSVSWYQQTPGQGLQFLFEYFSETQRNKGNFPGRFSGRQFSNSRSEMNVSTLELGDSALYLCASSRAGVDEQFFGPGTRLTVL.

The table lists this clonotype with a few counts. The rearrangement links TRBV11-2 to TRBJ1-2, with D maybe TRBD1 (5 bases). The V gene lost 3 bases and the J gene lost 5 bases, with 16 bases spanning the gap. Germline CDR1 and CDR2: SGHAT and FQNNGV. This CDR3 has 15 amino acids. CDR3 protein: CASSFGRTSGYGYTF. The CDR3 DNA sequence: TGTGCCAGCAGCTTCGGCAGGACATCGGGATATGGCTACACCTTC.

The chain employs TRBV11-2 and TRBJ2-7, with D uncertain. Germline V lookup: CDR1 SGHAT, CDR2 FQNNGV. Trimming shortened V by 5 bases and J by 3 bases, and 11 bases separated the two germline ends. There are 13 residues in the CDR3. The CDR3 DNA follows: TGTGCCAGCAGCGAAATAAAGATCTACGAGCAGTACTTC. It codes for CASSEIKIYEQYF.

This clonotype was seen repeatedly, ten times or more. V is TRBV20-1 and J is TRBJ2-3, with a weak D call TRBD1 (6 bases). CDR1 and CDR2 from the germline V gene are DFQATT and SNEGSKA (reference sequence). Between the trimmed V and J ends, which lost 6 bases and 4 bases, there was a span of 17 bases. The CDR3 sequence is 14 residues long. CDR3 sequence: CSANTGLWADTQYF. The CDR3, as DNA: TGCAGTGCGAACACAGGGTTGTGGGCAGATACGCAGTATTTT.

A few counts support this clonotype. The chain is built from TRBV7-2 and TRBJ2-7; 10 bases line up with TRBD2. V trimming: 4 bases; J trimming: 1 base; junction bases outside the gene matches: 7. Germline V gene lookup returns CDR1 SGHTA and CDR2 FQGNSA. The CDR3 runs 16 residues. The CDR3 reads CASSSSRTSGSYEQYF. DNA of the CDR3: TGTGCCAGCAGCTCATCTCGGACTAGCGGTTCCTACGAGCAGTACTTC.

This clonotype was observed a few times. The chain joins TRBV6-2 or TRBV6-3 to TRBJ1-2; perhaps TRBD1 as D (6 bases). Germline lookup yields CDR1 MNHEY and CDR2 SVGEGT. The CDR3 is 13 residues long. The germline V and J ends were trimmed by 6 bases and 8 bases, with 16 bases remaining between them. CDR3 in DNA: TGTGCCAGCAGACCTACAGGGAGAGACGGCTACACCTTC. Translating it yields CASRPTGRDGYTF.

This clonotype was counted many times. The gene calls are TRBV4-3 and TRBJ2-3, with D maybe TRBD2 (7 bases). V lost 1 base and J 4 bases, leaving 21 bases between the germline ends. The CDR3 length is 18 residues. Germline values: CDR1 LGHNA, CDR2 YSLEER. The CDR3 loop is CASSQVTLVGGLPDTQYF. CDR3 coding DNA: TGCGCCAGCAGCCAAGTAACCCTAGTGGGGGGGCTTCCAGATACGCAGTATTTT.

This clonotype was seen many times. The rearrangement uses TRBV11-2 and TRBJ2-2; D ambiguous. Trimming took off 5 bases at V and 2 bases at J, with 6 bases between the two ends. The V gene's germline CDR1 is SGHAT and CDR2 FQNNGV. This CDR3 has 13 amino acids. This CDR3 is CASSEQNTGELFF. The CDR3 DNA sequence: TGTGCCAGCAGCGAACAAAACACCGGGGAGCTGTTTTTT.

This clonotype turned up a few times. CDR3 bases: TGCGCCAGCAGCTTCGACAGGGGGCGCTTGAGTGGCTACACCTTC. This gives the protein CASSFDRGRLSGYTF. The rearrangement uses TRBV5-1 and TRBJ1-2; 10 bases map to TRBD1. Germline assignment: CDR1 SGHRS and CDR2 YFSETQ. This CDR3 spans 15 amino acids. V lost 2 bases to trimming and J lost 7 bases; unmatched junction nucleotides: 8.

This rearrangement joins TRBV5-8 to TRBJ2-1; TRBD1 is a possible D gene (6 bases). Germline CDR1 is SGHTS and CDR2 is YDEGEE. CDR3 size: 15 residues. The germline V and J ends were trimmed by 1 base and 2 bases, with 10 bases remaining between them. This chain's CDR3 is CASSLSGAPYNEQFF. The CDR3 bases are TGTGCCAGCAGCTTGTCAGGGGCTCCCTACAATGAGCAGTTCTTC.

J is TRBJ1-5 and V is TRBV10-3; D remains ambiguous. The length of the CDR3 is 13 residues. Germline CDR1 and CDR2: ENHRY and SYGVKD. Trimming pared 7 bases from V and 2 bases from J, leaving 9 bases between. The CDR3 protein is CAINAGGNQPQHF. The CDR3 DNA is TGTGCCATCAACGCCGGGGGCAATCAGCCCCAGCATTTT.

This clonotype was recorded a few times. This sequence joins TRBV12-3 or TRBV12-4 and TRBJ2-1; 9 bases map to TRBD2. This CDR3 is built from 15 residues. The ends lost 5 bases at V and 6 bases at J; junction bases unmatched: 8. The CDR3 bases are TGTGCCAGCAGTCTGTCTAGCGGGGTCATCAATGAGCAGTTCTTC. Its translation: CASSLSSGVINEQFF.

The rearrangement links TRBV12-3 or TRBV12-4 to TRBJ1-1; D uncertain. The CDR3 contains 14 residues. Trimming shortened V by 4 bases and J by 1 base, and 10 bases separated the two germline ends. The CDR3 spells CASSSRRTNTEAFF. In DNA, the CDR3 is TGTGCCAGCAGTTCTCGGCGAACGAACACTGAAGCTTTCTTT.

This clonotype has a handful of counts. This rearrangement joins TRBV5-1 to TRBJ2-7; 7 bases match TRBD2. Germline CDR1 reads SGHRS; CDR2 reads YFSETQ. With 4 bases clipped from V and 2 bases from J, the junction kept 6 bases outside the gene matches. The CDR3 sequence is 14 residues long. CDR3 sequence (DNA): TGCGCCAGCAGCCGCCTAGCGGACGCCTACGAGCAGTACTTC. Encoded protein: CASSRLADAYEQYF.